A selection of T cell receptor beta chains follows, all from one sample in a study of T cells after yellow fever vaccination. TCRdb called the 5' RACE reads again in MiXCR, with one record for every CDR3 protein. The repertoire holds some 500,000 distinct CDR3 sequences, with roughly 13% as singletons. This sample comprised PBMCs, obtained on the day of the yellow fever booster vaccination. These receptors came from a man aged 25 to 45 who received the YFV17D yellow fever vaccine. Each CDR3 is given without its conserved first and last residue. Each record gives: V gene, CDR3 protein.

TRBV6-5,ASSLGQVAYYEQY
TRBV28,ASSFSGQIYEQY
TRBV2,ASRWDKNTGELF
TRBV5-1,ASSSTGGSAFNYGYT
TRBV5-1,ASSFFGGREETQY
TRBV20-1,SARGREETQY
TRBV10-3,GTGGTDTQY
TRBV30,AWSLNTEAF
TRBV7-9,ASSLAPRTNEKLF
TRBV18,ASSPRDITYEQY
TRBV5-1,ASSLPDLETQY
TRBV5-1,ASSLSLWGDGYT
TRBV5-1,ASSLEGGTDTQY
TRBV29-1,SVADRISEKLF
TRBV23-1,ARPRRGAF
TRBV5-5,ASSFLQNRGSGANVLT
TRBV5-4,ASSSGSNPSTDTQY
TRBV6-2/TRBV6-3,ASQHGGGGNQPQH
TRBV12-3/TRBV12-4,ASSFSGDGIETQY
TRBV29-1,SVTTGASYNEQF
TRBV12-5,ASGTRQGGTGELF
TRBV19,ASIPRGFPGELF
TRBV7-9,ASSGRTSTNEKLF
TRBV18,ASSPRTSGLKETQY
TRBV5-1,ASSPEGTTSREQY
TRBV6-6,ASSYSLDQPQH
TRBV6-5,ASSYSRLAGGSEQY
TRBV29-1,SVAGGSYEQY
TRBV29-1,SVQNRRETQY
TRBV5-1,ASSLAGTLAGPSQNIQY
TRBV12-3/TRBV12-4,ASSQGGAGVEQF
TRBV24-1,ATSDSPSQVANYGYT